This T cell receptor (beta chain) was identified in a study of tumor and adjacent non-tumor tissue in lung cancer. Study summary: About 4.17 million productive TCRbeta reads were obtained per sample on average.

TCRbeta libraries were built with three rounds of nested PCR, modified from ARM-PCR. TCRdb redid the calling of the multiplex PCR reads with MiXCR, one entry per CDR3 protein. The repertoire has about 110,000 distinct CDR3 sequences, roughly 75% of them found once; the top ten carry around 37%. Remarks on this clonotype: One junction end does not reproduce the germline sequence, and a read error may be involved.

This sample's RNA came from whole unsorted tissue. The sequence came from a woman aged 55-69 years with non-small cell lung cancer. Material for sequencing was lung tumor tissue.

The CDR3 here is CPSSRQTRGDYEQHF. The CDR3 DNA sequence: TGTCCCAGCAGTCGCCAGACACGGGGAGACTACGAGCAGCACTTC. V is TRBV6-6 and J is TRBJ2-7, with D possibly TRBD2 on 5 matching bases. Germline CDR1 is MNHNY and CDR2 is SVGAGI (reference sequence). The CDR3 covers 15 residues.